One sample yielded the 30 T cell receptor beta chains listed below, sequenced in a study of beta chain features in type 1 diabetes. Expressed TCRB transcripts were sequenced after all isolated RNA was converted to cDNA. Sequenced by immunoSEQ multiplex PCR; TCRdb stores in-frame clones only, minus some. The table lists around 500,000 clones, about 29% of them singletons. The specimen was naive CD4+ T cells from blood. The receptor source for this set is a man aged 18 to 29 in good health.

This clone has only a few counts. At the DNA level, this CDR3 is encoded by other sequences in the same sample as well. The genes are TRBV29-1 and TRBJ2-3; D not resolved. Germline V lookup: CDR1 SQVTM, CDR2 ANQGSEA. The CDR3 has 12 residues. V was pared by 4 bases and J by 2 bases, with 7 bases between. The CDR3 region is CSVGTFTDTQYF. CDR3 nucleotides: TGCAGCGTTGGGACCTTCACAGATACGCAGTATTTT.

This clone was picked up a small number of times. In DNA, the CDR3 is TGTGCCAGCAGCAAAATCCATTTT. It encodes CASSKIHF. The rearrangement joins TRBV21-1 to TRBJ1-4; TRBD1, as called in the table, went unchecked against the DNA. TRBV21-1 is termed a pseudogene. CDR3 length: 8 residues.

In this sample, this clone turned up a few times. The chain couples TRBV5-1 to TRBJ2-7; 7 bases match TRBD1. Germline-derived CDR1 and CDR2 are SGHRS and YFSETQ. J lost 3 bases, V lost 1 base, and 7 bases had no gene match. The CDR3 has 15 amino acids. The CDR3 nucleotides are TGCGCCAGCAGCTTGACTACGAGGGGGCTCTACGAGCAGTACTTC. Protein sequence: CASSLTTRGLYEQYF.

In this sample, this clone turned up a few times. Within the sample, other DNA sequences also encode this same CDR3. The chain uses TRBV29-1 and TRBJ2-2; 7 bases are a match to TRBD1. The germline CDR1 and CDR2 sequences are SQVTM and ANQGSEA. The CDR3 has 13 residues. V dropped 6 bases and J dropped 0; count of bases not matched to a gene: 1. The DNA for the CDR3 is TGCAGCGTCGACAGGGCGAACACCGGGGAGCTGTTTTTT. It translates to CSVDRANTGELFF.

The gene calls are TRBV7-8 and TRBJ1-1; D is undetermined. The CDR3 is 14 residues long. Deletions cut 1 base from V and 1 base from J, with 7 bases between. CDR1 and CDR2 from the germline V gene are SGHVS and FQNEAQ. CDR3: CASSLGTANTEAFF. CDR3 in DNA: TGTGCCAGCAGCTTAGGGACCGCGAACACTGAAGCTTTCTTT.

The chain is built from TRBV4-3 and TRBJ2-5; D is uncertain. The CDR3 is 15 amino acids. Germline values: CDR1 LGHNA, CDR2 YSLEER. V lost 1 base to trimming and J lost 4 bases, with 13 bases between them. The CDR3 loop reads CASSQGVPLGETQYF. In DNA, the CDR3 is TGCGCCAGCAGCCAAGGGGTCCCATTAGGAGAGACCCAGTACTTC.

This clone showed up just a few times. This chain links TRBV10-3 with TRBJ2-3; TRBD1 matches at 9 bases. Germline CDR1 ENHRY, CDR2 SYGVKD. V lost 7 bases and J lost 4; bases outside the gene matches: 6. The length of the CDR3 is 14 residues. The CDR3 spells CAINKDRGADTQYF. In DNA form, the CDR3 reads TGTGCCATCAATAAGGACAGGGGAGCAGATACGCAGTATTTT.

The DNA of the CDR3 is TGTGCCAGCAGTGTTCCCCGGGAAAATACGCAGTATTTT. Amino acid sequence: CASSVPRENTQYF. The V call is TRBV25-1, the J call TRBJ2-3; possible D gene TRBD2, 5 bases. The V and J ends lost 4 bases and 7 bases respectively, with 12 bases between them. The CDR3 extends over 13 amino acids. Per germline, CDR1 MGHDK and CDR2 SYGVNS.

This clone came up a few times. The chain uses TRBV15 and TRBJ1-2, with 8 bases matching TRBD1. This CDR3 has 14 residues. V dropped 0 bases and J dropped 7; count of bases not matched to a gene: 4. In germline, CDR1 is LNHNV, CDR2 YYDKDF (reference sequence). The CDR3 DNA sequence: TGTGCCACCAGCAGAGAAGGGACAGGAACTGGCTACACCTTC. Encoded protein: CATSREGTGTGYTF.

This chain links TRBV15 with TRBJ2-5; 14 bases are a match to TRBD2. With V trimmed by 6 bases and J by 5 bases, 8 bases remained unmatched. The CDR3 is 16 amino acids. The germline V gene encodes CDR1 LNHNV and CDR2 YYDKDF (reference sequence). In DNA, the CDR3 is TGTGCCACCAGAGCCGGGACTAGCGGGGGCGGGGAGACCCAGTACTTC. Residues: CATRAGTSGGGETQYF.

This clone was seen only a few times. CDR3 DNA: TGTGCCTGGAGCCGGGACGGAATCTATGGCTACACCTTC. Its protein is CAWSRDGIYGYTF. The chain has TRBV30 and TRBJ1-2, with D perhaps TRBD1 (5 bases). CDR3 size: 13 residues. Germline V gene data show CDR1 as GTSNPN and CDR2 as SVGIG (reference sequence). V lost 3 bases and J 4 bases, leaving 12 bases between the germline ends.

This clone was observed a handful of times. V usage is TRBV29-1 and J usage is TRBJ2-1; perhaps TRBD2 as D (5 bases). Germline values: CDR1 SQVTM, CDR2 ANQGSEA. The CDR3 sequence is 14 residues long. Trimming removed 6 bases at V and 3 bases at J, with 15 bases between. The CDR3 region is CSVGLIGIYNEQFF. Written as DNA, the CDR3 is TGCAGCGTAGGTTTAATCGGGATCTACAATGAGCAGTTCTTC.

The chain joins TRBV29-1 to TRBJ2-7, with 12 nucleotides matching TRBD1. The CDR3 runs 16 residues. The germline gives CDR1 SQVTM, CDR2 ANQGSEA. V was pared by 6 bases and J by 8 bases, with 17 bases of the junction left unmatched. The CDR3 region has the DNA TGCAGCGTGGTTGTCCCCTTGGGACAGGGGGCGAAAAAGCAGTACTTC. Encoded protein: CSVVVPLGQGAKKQYF.

The J gene is TRBJ2-5, the V gene TRBV12-5; possible D gene TRBD1, 5 bases. The CDR3 has 13 residues. Trimming removed 1 base from V and 2 bases from J, with 5 bases in between. Germline V gives CDR1 LGHNT, CDR2 FRNRAP. CDR3 loop: CASGLGQQETQYF. In DNA, the CDR3 is TGTGCTAGTGGTTTGGGACAGCAAGAGACCCAGTACTTC.

The chain employs TRBV30 and TRBJ2-5; TRBD2 is a possible D gene (5 bases). Germline values: CDR1 GTSNPN, CDR2 SVGIG (reference sequence). The V gene lost 0 bases and the J gene lost 2 bases, with 7 bases spanning the gap. The length of the CDR3 is 13 residues. Written as DNA, the CDR3 is TGTGCCTGGAGTGTATGGAGGCAAGAGACCCAGTACTTC. Protein sequence: CAWSVWRQETQYF.

This chain connects TRBV30 to TRBJ2-6; D uncertain. Trimming stripped 2 bases from V and 0 bases from J, with 8 bases between. The CDR3 runs to 15 residues. The germline gives CDR1 GTSNPN, CDR2 SVGIG (reference sequence). As DNA, the CDR3 is TGTGCCTGGAGTCAGACATACTCTGGGGCCAACGTCCTGACTTTC. Residues: CAWSQTYSGANVLTF.

This clone was recorded a few times. The chain carries TRBV5-1 and TRBJ2-7; no definite D call. The CDR3 sequence is 12 residues long. Germline CDR1 is SGHRS and CDR2 is YFSETQ. Trimming took 0 bases from V and 1 from J, leaving 2 bases between them. The CDR3 loop is CASSLVSYEQYF. CDR3 nucleotides: TGCGCCAGCAGCTTGGTATCCTACGAGCAGTACTTC.

This clone was seen a few times. This chain links TRBV28 with TRBJ1-5; D may be TRBD1 (6 bases). V was clipped by 7 bases and J by 2 bases, with 12 bases between them. The V gene's germline CDR1 is MDHEN and CDR2 SYDVKM. This CDR3 is built from 14 residues. The CDR3 DNA follows: TGTGCCAGCAAGCGGACAGCAGGCAATCAGCCCCAGCATTTT. It is translated as CASKRTAGNQPQHF. Supplemented by reference TRBV28 and TRBJ1-5, the full variable domain reads DVKVTQSSRYLVKRTGEKVFLECVQDMDHENMFWYRQDPGLGLRLIYFSYDVKMKEKGDIPEGYSVSREKKERFSLILESASTNQTSMYLCASKRTAGNQPQHFGDGTRLSIL.

The chain recombines TRBV7-9 with TRBJ2-7; D possibly corresponds to TRBD2 (5 bases). The V end lost 0 bases, the J end lost 6 bases, and 9 bases lay between the germline ends. The CDR3 covers 13 residues. The germline V gene has CDR1 SEHNR and CDR2 FQNEAQ (reference sequence). The CDR3 bases are TGTGCCAGCAGCTTAGCTAGCGTGGGCGAGCAGTACTTC. Encoded protein: CASSLASVGEQYF. The full variable domain, completed using reference TRBV7-9 and TRBJ2-7, is DTGVSQNPRHKITKRGQNVTFRCDPISEHNRLYWYRQTLGQGPEFLTYFQNEAQLEKSRLLSDRFSAERPKGSFSTLEIQRTEQGDSAMYLCASSLASVGEQYFGPGTRLTVT.

This clone was observed a few times. This chain links TRBV7-9 with TRBJ2-7, with a tentative D call TRBD1 (6 bases). Germline V gene sequence: CDR1 SEHNR, CDR2 FQNEAQ (reference sequence). Between the trimmed V and J ends, which lost 5 bases and 0 bases, there was a span of 14 bases. The CDR3 length is 15 residues. The CDR3 protein is CASSPTGPLSYEQYF. CDR3 nucleotide sequence: TGTGCCAGCAGCCCGACAGGTCCTCTCTCCTACGAGCAGTACTTC.

This clone was recorded a few times. V is TRBV6-1 and J is TRBJ2-1, with 7 bases lining up with TRBD2. The CDR3 contains 15 residues. With 4 bases clipped from V and 4 bases from J, the junction kept 7 bases outside the gene matches. The germline V gene encodes CDR1 MNHNS and CDR2 SASEGT. The CDR3 DNA is TGTGCCAGCAGTGCGACTAGCCCCGTATACAATGAGCAGTTCTTC. Translation: CASSATSPVYNEQFF.

This clone was seen only a few times. The chain recombines TRBV7-8 with TRBJ1-2; no firm D call. Trimming pared 3 bases from V and 0 bases from J, leaving 17 bases between. The CDR3 sequence is 17 residues long. CDR1 is SGHVS, CDR2 FQNEAQ, per germline. The DNA for the CDR3 is TGTGCCAGCAGCTTTCTCGTAGGCGGGATAGCTAACTATGGCTACACCTTC. Amino acids: CASSFLVGGIANYGYTF. Supplemented by reference TRBV7-8 and TRBJ1-2, the full variable domain reads GAGVSQSPRYKVAKRGQDVALRCDPISGHVSLFWYQQALGQGPEFLTYFQNEAQLDKSGLPSDRFFAERPEGSVSTLKIQRTQQEDSAVYLCASSFLVGGIANYGYTFGSGTRLTVV.

This clone was seen a few times. The gene calls are TRBV10-3 and TRBJ2-2, with D tentatively TRBD2 (6 bases). V lost 7 bases to trimming and J lost 3 bases, with 12 bases between them. The germline gives CDR1 ENHRY, CDR2 SYGVKD. This CDR3 is 14 amino acids long. CDR3 protein: CAITGTVDTGELFF. The CDR3, as DNA: TGTGCCATCACCGGGACTGTGGACACCGGGGAGCTGTTTTTT.

This chain connects TRBV27 to TRBJ2-1; 9 positions match TRBD2. The J segment lost 4 bases and the V segment lost 7 bases, leaving 11 bases of the junction unmatched. The CDR3 is 16 residues long. Germline V gene sequence: CDR1 MNHEY, CDR2 SMNVEV (reference sequence). CDR3 bases: TGTGCCAGCACCCTTATGGGTAGCGGGAGATACAATGAGCAGTTCTTC. It encodes CASTLMGSGRYNEQFF.

The chain employs TRBV7-8 and TRBJ2-3; perhaps TRBD1 as D (5 bases). CDR3 length: 15 amino acids. Per germline, CDR1 SGHVS and CDR2 FQNEAQ. Trimming took 5 bases from V and 1 from J, leaving 13 bases between them. CDR3 coding DNA: TGTGCCAGCAGCCGGGCCGCAGGGCGCACAGATACGCAGTATTTT. Its protein product is CASSRAAGRTDTQYF.

The chain carries TRBV10-3 and TRBJ2-3; D call uncertain. Looked up from germline, CDR1 is ENHRY and CDR2 is SYGVKD. Deletions cut 4 bases from V and 2 bases from J, with 7 bases between. This CDR3 is built from 13 residues. The CDR3 loop is CAISVDLTDTQYF. In nucleotides, the CDR3 is TGTGCCATCAGTGTAGACCTCACAGATACGCAGTATTTT.

The rearrangement joins TRBV7-2 to TRBJ2-2; D uncertain. This CDR3 region has 13 residues. CDR1 is SGHTA, CDR2 FQGNSA, per germline. V was clipped by 3 bases and J by 3 bases, with 5 bases between them. This chain's CDR3 is CASSFFDTGELFF. In DNA form, the CDR3 reads TGTGCCAGCAGCTTCTTCGACACCGGGGAGCTGTTTTTT.

This clone was observed a handful of times. CDR3 DNA: TGCAGCGTTGAGGACGACCCACTAGCGCCAACCTACGAGCAGTACTTC. The encoded protein is CSVEDDPLAPTYEQYF. The chain has TRBV29-1 and TRBJ2-7, with 7 bases that match TRBD2. The germline V gene has CDR1 SQVTM and CDR2 ANQGSEA. Trimming took 3 bases from V and 2 from J; bases not matched to a gene: 13. This CDR3 has 16 residues.

The chain is built from TRBV7-9 and TRBJ2-5, with 9 nucleotides matching TRBD1. The J segment lost 5 bases and the V segment lost 5 bases, leaving 6 bases of the junction unmatched. The CDR3 totals 14 residues. Germline V lookup: CDR1 SEHNR, CDR2 FQNEAQ (reference sequence). The CDR3 DNA reads as TGTGCCAGCAGCCGGGACAGGGTTGGGGAGACCCAGTACTTC. The encoded protein is CASSRDRVGETQYF.

This clone appeared a few times. This sequence joins TRBV7-9 and TRBJ1-1; D gene ambiguous. V was shortened by 4 bases and J by 0 bases, with 12 bases between the two germline ends. Germline CDR1 and CDR2: SEHNR and FQNEAQ (reference sequence). This CDR3 contains 15 residues. CDR3 in amino acids: CASSSPDVMNTEAFF. As DNA, the CDR3 is TGTGCCAGCAGCTCGCCGGACGTTATGAACACTGAAGCTTTCTTT. Full variable domain (missing parts from reference TRBV7-9 and TRBJ1-1): DTGVSQNPRHKITKRGQNVTFRCDPISEHNRLYWYRQTLGQGPEFLTYFQNEAQLEKSRLLSDRFSAERPKGSFSTLEIQRTEQGDSAMYLCASSSPDVMNTEAFFGQGTRLTVV.